One and the same sample provided the 32 T cell receptor beta chains below, sequenced in a study of beta chain features in type 1 diabetes. Findings and limits, study-wide: Shorter TCRB CDR3s, moderately but significantly so, marked every one of the four CD4+ subsets in Type 1 diabetes patients.

The antigens of these receptors remain unknown. Expressed TCRB transcripts were sequenced because the entire RNA isolate underwent reverse transcription. Sequencing used immunoSEQ multiplex PCR; TCRdb keeps in-frame clones, though not all of them. The data show about 160,000 clones, approximately 7.9% seen once. Material: central memory CD4+ T cells from blood. These receptors originate from a man aged 18-30 years with type 1 diabetes.

This clone was found a few times. Germline and junction disagree at one end, which may indicate a read error. This chain joins TRBV28 and TRBJ2-7; D possibly corresponds to TRBD2 (5 bases). The CDR3 spans 12 residues. Per germline, CDR1 MDHEN and CDR2 SYDVKM. CDR3 DNA: TGTGCCAGCAGTTTTAGAGACACTCGACTATCCTTC. This gives the protein CASSFRDTRLSF.

The chain uses TRBV7-2 and TRBJ1-5, with TRBD1 matching over 8 bases. V lost 5 bases and J lost 6; bases outside the gene matches: 12. The CDR3 extends over 16 amino acids. Germline V gives CDR1 SGHTA, CDR2 FQGNSA. CDR3 coding DNA: TGTGCCAGCAGCCCCGAAACGGACAGGGAAGGTCAGCCCCAGCATTTT. Amino acids: CASSPETDREGQPQHF.

The V gene is TRBV23-1, the J gene TRBJ1-5; TRBD1 aligns across 8 bases. TRBV23-1 is an ORF; its function is uncertain. The CDR3 runs to 20 residues. V shed 0 bases, J shed 1 base, and the junction held 14 bases outside the gene matches. The CDR3 DNA reads as TGCGCCAGCAGTCAATCTAAGGGTTGGGGCAGGGGGCTGAGCAATCAGCCCCAGCATTTT. Protein: CASSQSKGWGRGLSNQPQHF.

V usage is TRBV29-1 and J usage is TRBJ1-3; 10 bases fit TRBD1. Germline V CDR1 and CDR2: SQVTM, ANQGSEA. V lost 5 bases, J lost 6 bases, and 7 bases stayed unmatched. CDR3 length equals 14 residues. In nucleotides, the CDR3 is TGCAGCGTTCAGACAGGGGGCATTCTAAACACCATATATTTT. Its protein is CSVQTGGILNTIYF.

There are a few counts of this clone. The chain carries TRBV7-2 and TRBJ2-7, with D unclear. Germline V gene sequence: CDR1 SGHTA, CDR2 FQGNSA. V was cut by 1 base and J by 6 bases, with 13 bases left in between. The CDR3 extends over 14 amino acids. The CDR3 sequence: CASSLDPRGVEQYF. The CDR3 DNA sequence: TGTGCCAGCAGCTTAGACCCCCGAGGAGTCGAGCAGTACTTC.

In its sample, this clone was seen a few times. The chain links TRBV4-2 to TRBJ2-1, with 7 bases that match TRBD2. Germline V gene sequence: CDR1 LGHNA, CDR2 YNFKEQ. The V gene end was trimmed by 0 bases and the J gene end by 0 bases; junction bases not matched to a gene: 5. CDR3 length: 17 amino acids. The CDR3 DNA reads as TGTGCCAGCAGCCAAGAACCAGCGGGAAGCTCCTACAATGAGCAGTTCTTC. It codes for CASSQEPAGSSYNEQFF.

Many counts were recorded for this clone. The rearrangement links TRBV29-1 to TRBJ1-1; D is unclear. This CDR3 has 12 residues. Trimming removed 5 bases at V and 3 bases at J, with 10 bases between. Germline CDR1 SQVTM, CDR2 ANQGSEA. CDR3 amino acids: CSVQSGDTEAFF. The CDR3 bases are TGCAGCGTTCAGAGCGGCGACACTGAAGCTTTCTTT.

This clone was recorded a few times. The chain links TRBV6-1 to TRBJ2-6; TRBD1 is a possible D gene (6 bases). From germline, CDR1 is MNHNS and CDR2 SASEGT. V dropped 7 bases and J dropped 2 bases, with 12 bases sitting between them. The CDR3 spans 15 residues. CDR3 sequence (DNA): TGTGCCAGCACCCTACAGGGAGCTGGGGCCAACGTCCTGACTTTC. This gives the protein CASTLQGAGANVLTF.

This clone has just a few counts. This chain links TRBV9 with TRBJ2-3; 7 nucleotides agree with TRBD1. Trimming took 4 bases from V and 4 from J; bases not matched to a gene: 6. This CDR3 contains 14 residues. In germline, CDR1 is SGDLS, CDR2 YYNGEE. The CDR3 loop is CASSIDRAADTQYF. CDR3 nucleotide sequence: TGTGCCAGCAGCATCGACAGGGCAGCAGATACGCAGTATTTT.

The chain is built from TRBV30 and TRBJ1-5; D might be TRBD1 (5 bases). Germline assignment: CDR1 GTSNPN and CDR2 SVGIG (reference sequence). This CDR3 has 15 amino acids. Trimming pared 2 bases from V and 4 bases from J, leaving 15 bases between. CDR3 sequence (DNA): TGTGCCTGGAGTTGGGGAGGGGACGGGAATCAGCCCCAGCATTTT. Its protein product is CAWSWGGDGNQPQHF. Full variable domain (remainder filled in from reference TRBV30 and TRBJ1-5): SQTIHQWPATLVQPVGSPLSLECTVEGTSNPNLYWYRQAAGRGLQLLFYSVGIGQISSEVPQNLSASRPQDRQFILSSKKLLLSDSGFYLCAWSWGGDGNQPQHFGDGTRLSIL.

On this clone: Other DNA sequences within the sample encode an identical CDR3. V is TRBV18 and J is TRBJ2-5; 7 bases match TRBD1. This CDR3 comprises 15 residues. The germline CDR1 and CDR2 sequences are KGHSH and LQKENI. The junction had 6 bases not matched to a gene; V was cut back by 3 bases and J by 2 bases. Here the CDR3 DNA reads TGTGCCAGCTCACCGAGGACAGGAGTACAAGAGACCCAGTACTTC. It codes for CASSPRTGVQETQYF.

This clone was seen a handful of times. The chain has TRBV28 and TRBJ2-3; 9 bases fit TRBD1. The CDR3 totals 14 residues. The germline V gene encodes CDR1 MDHEN and CDR2 SYDVKM. V trimming: 4 bases; J trimming: 9 bases; junction bases outside the gene matches: 8. The CDR3 nucleotides are TGTGCCAGCAGTTCTGACCCCGGGACAGGGACGCAGTATTTT. Translation gives CASSSDPGTGTQYF.

This clone was seen a handful of times. The CDR3 DNA is TGCGCCAGCAGCCTCGGGACAGGGGGCGATGAGCAGTTCTTC. Amino acid sequence: CASSLGTGGDEQFF. The V gene is TRBV5-1, the J gene TRBJ2-1; TRBD1 matches 12 bases. The CDR3 covers 14 residues. Germline V gives CDR1 SGHRS, CDR2 YFSETQ. The trim removed 4 bases at V and 8 bases at J, leaving 4 bases unmatched.

This clone has a handful of counts. The CDR3 spells CASSLSDSMNTEAFF. CDR3 coding DNA: TGCGCCAGCAGCTTGTCTGACAGCATGAACACTGAAGCTTTCTTT. The chain has TRBV5-1 and TRBJ1-1, with D perhaps matching TRBD1 (5 bases). This CDR3 has 15 residues. Germline V lookup: CDR1 SGHRS, CDR2 YFSETQ. The V end lost 1 base, the J end lost 0 bases, and 10 bases lay between the germline ends.

Only a few counts were recorded for this clone. The chain joins TRBV4-1 to TRBJ2-1; TRBD2 might be the D (6 bases). The V gene lost 0 bases and the J gene lost 10 bases, with 13 bases spanning the gap. Germline V gene lookup returns CDR1 MGHRA and CDR2 YSYEKL. CDR3 size: 14 residues. CDR3 amino acids: CASSQDTGVREQFF. The CDR3 bases are TGCGCCAGCAGCCAAGATACGGGGGTACGAGAGCAGTTCTTC.

This clone was recorded at least ten times. J is TRBJ2-5 and V is TRBV28, with TRBD2 as a possible D gene (5 bases). The germline CDR1 and CDR2 sequences are MDHEN and SYDVKM. This CDR3 contains 14 residues. The V end was cut by 2 bases, the J end by 6 bases, with 13 bases between. The CDR3 sequence is CASSLGGGDKTQYF. The CDR3 bases are TGTGCCAGCAGTTTAGGCGGAGGAGACAAGACCCAGTACTTC.

J is TRBJ2-5 and V is TRBV18; 7 nucleotides match TRBD1. The germline V gene has CDR1 KGHSH and CDR2 LQKENI. The CDR3 covers 15 residues. V lost 6 bases and J lost 2; bases outside the gene matches: 9. The CDR3 DNA follows: TGTGCCAGCTCGACGGACAGGACAGCTCAAGAGACCCAGTACTTC. Residues: CASSTDRTAQETQYF.

CDR3 loop: CAWGGTGGTGQYF. Here the CDR3 DNA reads TGTGCCTGGGGAGGGACAGGGGGAACCGGGCAGTACTTC. This chain joins TRBV30 and TRBJ2-7, with 11 positions matching TRBD1. CDR3 length equals 13 residues. With 5 bases clipped from V and 9 bases from J, the junction kept 9 bases outside the gene matches. CDR1 is GTSNPN and CDR2 is SVGIG in the germline V gene (reference sequence).

This clone was counted between two and nine times. The chain has TRBV9 and TRBJ2-7, with TRBD1 matching over 9 bases. There are 16 residues in the CDR3. The germline V gene has CDR1 SGDLS and CDR2 YYNGEE. The J segment lost 3 bases and the V segment lost 4 bases, leaving 11 bases of the junction unmatched. CDR3 DNA: TGTGCCAGCAGCCCCACGACGGGACAGGGCGGCTACGAGCAGTACTTC. Its translation: CASSPTTGQGGYEQYF.

This clone was seen a few times. The chain carries TRBV28 and TRBJ2-7; 7 bases are a match to TRBD1. This CDR3 is built from 12 residues. After removal of 4 bases from V and 11 bases from J, the junction contained 8 bases not matched to a gene. CDR1 is MDHEN and CDR2 is SYDVKM in the germline V gene. CDR3 nucleotides: TGTGCCAGCAGTTACCTACAGGGGAGTGAGTACTTC. Its translation is CASSYLQGSEYF.

The chain uses TRBV10-3 and TRBJ1-4, with D perhaps matching TRBD1 (5 bases). The CDR3 covers 13 residues. With 4 bases removed from V and 7 bases from J, the gap between germline ends came to 10 bases. Germline CDR1 reads ENHRY; CDR2 reads SYGVKD. CDR3 bases: TGTGCCATCAGTGTAGACGGGGGTGAAAAACTGTTTTTT. Translation: CAISVDGGEKLFF.

This clone was found a few times. At the DNA level, this CDR3 is encoded by other sequences in the same sample as well. The rearrangement links TRBV9 to TRBJ2-3, with no clear D. This CDR3 has 13 amino acids. The germline gives CDR1 SGDLS, CDR2 YYNGEE. Trimming left V 0 bases short and J 1 base short, with 3 bases between. The DNA of the CDR3 is TGTGCCAGCAGCGTAGCGGGCACAGATACGCAGTATTTT. This codes for CASSVAGTDTQYF.

This clone was found a few times. This chain uses TRBV7-9 with TRBJ2-1, with D maybe TRBD2 (6 bases). This CDR3 region has 11 residues. V was shortened by 5 bases and J by 12 bases, with 11 bases between the two germline ends. Germline loops: CDR1 SEHNR, CDR2 FQNEAQ (reference sequence). The chain's CDR3 is CASSPRRGQFF. CDR3 bases: TGTGCCAGCAGCCCAAGGAGGGGGCAGTTCTTC.

In this sample, this clone turned up many times. The V and J genes are TRBV29-1 and TRBJ2-5, with 8 bases lining up with TRBD1. V shed 0 bases, J shed 5 bases, and the junction held 5 bases outside the gene matches. The germline gives CDR1 SQVTM, CDR2 ANQGSEA. The CDR3 covers 14 residues. CDR3 sequence: CSVEDLQGAETQYF. The CDR3 DNA sequence: TGCAGCGTTGAAGATCTTCAGGGGGCGGAGACCCAGTACTTC.

A few counts support this clone. CDR3 residues: CASSELGQGRTKQYF. The CDR3 DNA sequence: TGTGCCAGCAGTGAACTGGGACAAGGACGTACGAAGCAGTACTTC. The chain joins TRBV6-1 to TRBJ2-5; TRBD1 might be the D (6 bases). V was shortened by 2 bases and J by 11 bases, with 21 bases between the two germline ends. CDR1 is MNHNS, CDR2 SASEGT, per germline. There are 15 residues in the CDR3.

In nucleotides, the CDR3 is TGTGCCAGCAGCTTAGACAGAGCCTACGAGCAGTACTTC. Encoded protein: CASSLDRAYEQYF. The chain is built from TRBV7-8 and TRBJ2-7; D remains ambiguous. V was cut by 1 base and J by 2 bases, with 6 bases left in between. CDR1 SGHVS and CDR2 FQNEAQ come from the germline V gene. There are 13 residues in the CDR3.

This chain joins TRBV5-1 and TRBJ1-6, with TRBD1 identical over 8 bases. The CDR3 is 16 residues long. Per germline, CDR1 SGHRS and CDR2 YFSETQ. J lost 3 bases, V lost 5 bases, and 7 bases had no gene match. For the CDR3, the DNA is TGCGCCAGCAGGGCAGGGACAGGCGACTATAATTCACCCCTCCACTTT. This encodes CASRAGTGDYNSPLHF. Supplemented by reference TRBV5-1 and TRBJ1-6, the full variable domain reads KAGVTQTPRYLIKTRGQQVTLSCSPISGHRSVSWYQQTPGQGLQFLFEYFSETQRNKGNFPGRFSGRQFSNSRSEMNVSTLELGDSALYLCASRAGTGDYNSPLHFGNGTRLTVT.

This chain joins TRBV18 and TRBJ1-6; D is unresolved. The CDR3 is 14 residues long. V lost 5 bases and J lost 5, with 10 bases in between. Germline CDR1 KGHSH, CDR2 LQKENI. This CDR3 reads CASSTQSHNSPLHF. In DNA, the CDR3 is TGTGCCAGCTCAACCCAGTCTCATAATTCACCCCTCCACTTT. Using reference TRBV18 and TRBJ1-6 for the parts outside the CDR3, the full variable domain is NAGVMQNPRHLVRRRGQEARLRCSPMKGHSHVYWYRQLPEEGLKFMVYLQKENIIDESGMPKERFSAEFPKEGPSILRIQQVVRGDSAAYFCASSTQSHNSPLHFGNGTRLTVT.

The chain is built from TRBV2 and TRBJ2-2; tentative D call: TRBD2 (5 bases). Trimming took 7 bases from V and 1 from J, leaving 10 bases between them. From germline, CDR1 is SNHLY and CDR2 FYNNEI. This CDR3 comprises 14 residues. The CDR3: CASTERRNTGELFF. CDR3 bases: TGTGCCAGCACAGAGCGGAGGAACACCGGGGAGCTGTTTTTT. The whole variable domain, filled in from reference TRBV2 and TRBJ2-2, reads EPEVTQTPSHQVTQMGQEVILRCVPISNHLYFYWYRQILGQKVEFLVSFYNNEISEKSEIFDDQFSVERPDGSNFTLKIRSTKLEDSAMYFCASTERRNTGELFFGEGSRLTVL.

The chain combines TRBV11-2 with TRBJ1-5, with 7 nucleotides matching TRBD1. V shed 5 bases and J 4 bases; nucleotides not matched to a gene: 8. The CDR3 has 15 residues. Germline V lookup: CDR1 SGHAT, CDR2 FQNNGV. The DNA of the CDR3 is TGTGCCAGCAGCCTATATTGGGACAGTAATCAGCCCCAGCATTTT. Its translation is CASSLYWDSNQPQHF.

This rearrangement joins TRBV7-9 to TRBJ2-5; perhaps TRBD2 as D (5 bases). Germline V gene data show CDR1 as SEHNR and CDR2 as FQNEAQ (reference sequence). Trimming left V 4 bases short and J 4 bases short, with 13 bases between. The CDR3 consists of 14 residues. The CDR3, as DNA: TGTGCCAGCAGCTATCCGGGGAACGGAGAGACCCAGTACTTC. Translated, it gives CASSYPGNGETQYF.

The V call is TRBV18, the J call TRBJ1-2; maybe TRBD1 (6 bases). Germline lookup yields CDR1 KGHSH and CDR2 LQKENI. V was clipped by 4 bases and J by 1 base, with 7 bases between them. The CDR3 spans 13 residues. CDR3 amino acids: CASSLDSNYGYTF. In nucleotides, the CDR3 is TGTGCCAGCTCACTGGACAGTAACTATGGCTACACCTTC.